The T cell receptor beta chain under discussion was sequenced for a study of T cell responses to AZD1222 COVID-19 vaccine. The study, taken as a whole, reports: The donors showed a predominance of white British ancestry and of females, with possible underestimation of clonal diversity. Only a handful of AZD1222 recipients, more than five in all, had baseline seropositivity. Samples come after the peak T cell response, not at day 14. Spike-specific TCR depth and breadth grew after two AZD1222 doses.

CDR1 and CDR2 (germline): MNHEY, SMNVEV (reference sequence). The V and J ends lost 6 bases and 3 bases, in that order; junction bases with no gene match: 6. The CDR3 extends over 15 amino acids. Here immunoSEQ multiplex PCR was the method, and the copy in TCRdb shows in-frame clones only, minus some. Of 65,000 to 85,000 clones in the sample, about nine tenths are singletons; the top ten hold roughly 10%. On this clone itself: Its antigen remains unidentified.

The V call is TRBV27, the J call TRBJ1-5; 9 nucleotides align to TRBD1. The TCR was taken from an adult who received the MenACWY meningococcal vaccine as a control. Sequences were derived from peripheral blood, sampled 28 days after the second dose of the MenACWY control vaccine. The CDR3 loop reads CASRLDRGLNQPQHF. CDR3 nucleotides: TGTGCCAGCAGACTGGACAGGGGCCTCAATCAGCCCCAGCATTTT.